This T cell receptor (beta chain) was profiled in a study of blood T cell repertoires in COVID-19. As for the study in general: Acute and convalescent COVID-19 samples came from the United States, Italy and Spain. The analysed material was cDNA or gDNA that came from T cells, B-cell-depleted T cells, or PBMCs.

This clone has a handful of counts. Original data processing: How many nucleated cells were present was estimated from reference gene primer amplification. Using immunoSEQ multiplex PCR, the repertoire was profiled, and TCRdb retains in-frame clones only, with some absent. Clone size and the V and J calls come from that table; the DNA yielded D and trimming. Of about 130,000 clones in the sample, more than 75% are singletons; the top ten hold approximately 11%. This CDR3 region has 15 residues. Trimming pared 2 bases from V and 1 base from J, leaving 10 bases between. The germline V gene has CDR1 LGHDT and CDR2 YNNKEL (reference sequence).

This chain connects TRBV3-1 (or the pseudogene TRBV3-2) to TRBJ2-3; a possible D gene is TRBD2 (6 bases). The TCR originated in a man aged 55 to 70 who had recovered from COVID-19. The material sequenced was peripheral blood. The CDR3 protein is CASSQRAGRTDTQYF. CDR3 sequence (DNA): TGTGCCAGCAGCCAAAGGGCGGGGCGCACAGATACGCAGTATTTT.